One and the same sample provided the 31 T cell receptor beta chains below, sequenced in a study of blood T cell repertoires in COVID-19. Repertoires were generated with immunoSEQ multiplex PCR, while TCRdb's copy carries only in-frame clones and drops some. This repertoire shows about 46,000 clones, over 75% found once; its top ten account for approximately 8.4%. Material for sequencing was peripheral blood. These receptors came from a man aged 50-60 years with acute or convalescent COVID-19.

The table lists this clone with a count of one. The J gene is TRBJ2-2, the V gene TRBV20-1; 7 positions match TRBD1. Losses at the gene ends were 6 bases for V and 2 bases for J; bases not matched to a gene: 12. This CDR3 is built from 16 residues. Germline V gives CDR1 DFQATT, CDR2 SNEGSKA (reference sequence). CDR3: CSASDSGTANTGELFF. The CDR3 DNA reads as TGCAGTGCCAGTGACTCCGGGACAGCTAACACCGGGGAGCTGTTTTTT.

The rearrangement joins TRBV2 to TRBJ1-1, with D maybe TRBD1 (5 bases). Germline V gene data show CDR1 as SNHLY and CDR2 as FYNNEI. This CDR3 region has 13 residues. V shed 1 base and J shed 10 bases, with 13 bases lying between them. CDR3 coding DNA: TGTGCCAGCAGTGAAGGGTTGGGGCGTGGAGCTTTCTTT. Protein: CASSEGLGRGAFF.

CDR3 amino acids: CASDRDTDTQYF. The CDR3 bases are TGTGCCAGCGACAGGGATACAGATACGCAGTATTTT. The chain couples TRBV2 to TRBJ2-3; 7 nucleotides line up with TRBD1. The CDR3 has 12 amino acids. Germline loops: CDR1 SNHLY, CDR2 FYNNEI. V shed 8 bases, J shed 3 bases, and the junction held 2 bases outside the gene matches.

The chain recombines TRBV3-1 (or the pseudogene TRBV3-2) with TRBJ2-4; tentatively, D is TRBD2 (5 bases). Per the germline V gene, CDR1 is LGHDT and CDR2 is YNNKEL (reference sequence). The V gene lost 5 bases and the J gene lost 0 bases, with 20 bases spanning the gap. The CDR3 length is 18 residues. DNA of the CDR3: TGTGCCAGCAGCAAACAGTGGTCCGGGGTCCAAGCCAAAAACATTCAGTACTTC. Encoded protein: CASSKQWSGVQAKNIQYF.

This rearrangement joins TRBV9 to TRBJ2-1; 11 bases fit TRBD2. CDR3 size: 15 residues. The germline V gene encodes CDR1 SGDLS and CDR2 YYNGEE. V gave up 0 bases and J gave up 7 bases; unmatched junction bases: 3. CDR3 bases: TGTGCCAGCAGCGTAGAGTCTAGCGGGGGGAATGAGCAGTTCTTC. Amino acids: CASSVESSGGNEQFF.

The CDR3 region is CASSQSGGETQYF. DNA of the CDR3: TGCGCCAGCAGCCAAAGTGGAGGGGAGACCCAGTACTTC. The V call is TRBV4-3, the J call TRBJ2-5; possible D gene TRBD2, 6 bases. CDR3 length: 13 residues. V lost 2 bases, J lost 5 bases, and 9 bases lay in between. Germline V CDR1 and CDR2: LGHNA, YSLEER.

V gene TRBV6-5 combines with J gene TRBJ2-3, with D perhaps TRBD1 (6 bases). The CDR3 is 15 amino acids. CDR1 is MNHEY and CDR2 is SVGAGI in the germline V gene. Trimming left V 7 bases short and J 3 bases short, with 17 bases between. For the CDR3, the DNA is TGTGCCAGCACTCATTTCAGGGGTACGACAGATACGCAGTATTTT. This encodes CASTHFRGTTDTQYF.

The CDR3 loop reads CASSDPGAKNTEAFF. Written as DNA, the CDR3 is TGTGCCAGCAGTGATCCAGGGGCGAAGAACACTGAAGCTTTCTTT. The chain combines TRBV6-1 with TRBJ1-1; tentatively, D is TRBD1 (6 bases). Germline CDR1 MNHNS, CDR2 SASEGT. This CDR3 has 15 amino acids. Trimming shortened V by 3 bases and J by 1 base, and 12 bases separated the two germline ends.

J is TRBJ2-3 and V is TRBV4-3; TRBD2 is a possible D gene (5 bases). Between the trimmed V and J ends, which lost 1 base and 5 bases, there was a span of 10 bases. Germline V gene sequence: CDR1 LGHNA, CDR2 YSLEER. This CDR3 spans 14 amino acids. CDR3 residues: CASSQGTGLDTQYF. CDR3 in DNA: TGCGCCAGCAGCCAAGGAACGGGGTTAGATACGCAGTATTTT.

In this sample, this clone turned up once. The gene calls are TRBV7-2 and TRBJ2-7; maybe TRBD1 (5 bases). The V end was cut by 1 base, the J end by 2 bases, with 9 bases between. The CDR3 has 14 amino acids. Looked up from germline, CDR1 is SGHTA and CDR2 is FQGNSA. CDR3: CASSLGRDAYEQYF. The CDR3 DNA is TGTGCCAGCAGCTTAGGCAGGGATGCCTACGAGCAGTACTTC.

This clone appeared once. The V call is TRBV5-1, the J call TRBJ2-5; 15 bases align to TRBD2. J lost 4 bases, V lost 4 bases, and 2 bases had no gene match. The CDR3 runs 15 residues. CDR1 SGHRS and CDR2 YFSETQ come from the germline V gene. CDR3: CASSGLAGGVETQYF. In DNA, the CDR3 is TGCGCCAGCAGCGGACTAGCGGGAGGGGTAGAGACCCAGTACTTC.

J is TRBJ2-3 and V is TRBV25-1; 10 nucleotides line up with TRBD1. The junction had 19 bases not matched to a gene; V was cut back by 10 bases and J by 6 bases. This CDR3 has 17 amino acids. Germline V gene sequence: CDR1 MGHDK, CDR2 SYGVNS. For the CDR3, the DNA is TGTGCCACCCAACTAGAACCGGGACAGGGGTTGGAGGATACGCAGTATTTT. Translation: CATQLEPGQGLEDTQYF.

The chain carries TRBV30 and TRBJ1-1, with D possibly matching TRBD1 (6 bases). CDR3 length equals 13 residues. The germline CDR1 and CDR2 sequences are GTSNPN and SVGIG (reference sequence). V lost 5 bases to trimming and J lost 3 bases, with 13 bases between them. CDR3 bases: TGTGCCTGGGACAGGTACCAGGACACTGAAGCTTTCTTT. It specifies CAWDRYQDTEAFF.

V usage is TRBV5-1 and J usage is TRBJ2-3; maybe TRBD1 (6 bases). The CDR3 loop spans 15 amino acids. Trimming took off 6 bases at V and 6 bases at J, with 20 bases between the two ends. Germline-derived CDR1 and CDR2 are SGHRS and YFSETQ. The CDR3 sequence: CASTSAQGFTDTQYF. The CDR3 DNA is TGCGCCAGCACCAGTGCACAGGGTTTCACGGATACGCAGTATTTT.

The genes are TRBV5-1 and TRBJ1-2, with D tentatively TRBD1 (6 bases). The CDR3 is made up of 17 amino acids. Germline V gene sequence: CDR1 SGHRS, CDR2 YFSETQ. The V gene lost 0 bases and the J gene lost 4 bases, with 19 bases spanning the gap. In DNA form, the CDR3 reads TGCGCCAGCAGCTTGGCCGGGGGGCAGGTGGAAGGCTATGGCTACACCTTC. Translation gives CASSLAGGQVEGYGYTF.

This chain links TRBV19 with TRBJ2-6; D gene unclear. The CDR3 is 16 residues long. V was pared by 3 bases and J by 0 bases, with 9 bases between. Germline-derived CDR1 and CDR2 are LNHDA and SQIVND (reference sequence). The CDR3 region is CASSIVRSSGANVLTF. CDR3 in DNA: TGTGCCAGTAGTATTGTGCGGAGCTCTGGGGCCAACGTCCTGACTTTC.

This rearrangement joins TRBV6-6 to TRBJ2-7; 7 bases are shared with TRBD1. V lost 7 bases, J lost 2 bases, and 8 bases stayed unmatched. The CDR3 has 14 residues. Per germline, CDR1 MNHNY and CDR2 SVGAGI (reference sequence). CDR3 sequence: CASKDSDRAYEQYF. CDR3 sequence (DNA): TGTGCCAGCAAAGACTCCGACAGGGCCTACGAGCAGTACTTC.

The chain's CDR3 is CASSLSRVTEAFF. The CDR3 DNA reads TGTGCCAGTAGTTTGTCCAGGGTCACTGAAGCTTTCTTT. J is TRBJ1-1 and V is TRBV19; tentative D call: TRBD1 (5 bases). The CDR3 covers 13 residues. Germline-derived CDR1 and CDR2 are LNHDA and SQIVND (reference sequence). Trimming left V 5 bases short and J 4 bases short, with 11 bases between.

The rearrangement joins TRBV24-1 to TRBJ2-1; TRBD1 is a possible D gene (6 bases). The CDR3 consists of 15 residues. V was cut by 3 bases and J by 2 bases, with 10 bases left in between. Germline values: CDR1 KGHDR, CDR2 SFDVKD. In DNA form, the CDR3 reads TGTGCCACCAGTGATACCCAGGGGACCTACAATGAGCAGTTCTTC. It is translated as CATSDTQGTYNEQFF.

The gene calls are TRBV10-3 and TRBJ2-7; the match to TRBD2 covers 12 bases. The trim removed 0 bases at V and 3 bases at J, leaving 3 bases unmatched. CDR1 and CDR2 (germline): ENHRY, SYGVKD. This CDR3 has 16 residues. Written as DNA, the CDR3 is TGTGCCATCAGTGAGTCGGGACTAGCGGGCCGCTACGAGCAGTACTTC. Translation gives CAISESGLAGRYEQYF.

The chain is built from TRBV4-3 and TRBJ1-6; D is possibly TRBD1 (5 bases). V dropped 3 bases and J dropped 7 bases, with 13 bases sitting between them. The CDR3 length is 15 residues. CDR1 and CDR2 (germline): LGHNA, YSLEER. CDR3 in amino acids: CASSHEDNWNSPLHF. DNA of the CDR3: TGCGCCAGCAGCCACGAGGACAATTGGAATTCACCCCTCCACTTT.

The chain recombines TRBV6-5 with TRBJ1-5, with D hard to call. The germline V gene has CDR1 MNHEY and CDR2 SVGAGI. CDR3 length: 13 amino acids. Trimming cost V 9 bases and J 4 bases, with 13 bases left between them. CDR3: CASLREPNQPQHF. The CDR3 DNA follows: TGTGCCAGTCTCCGGGAGCCTAATCAGCCCCAGCATTTT.

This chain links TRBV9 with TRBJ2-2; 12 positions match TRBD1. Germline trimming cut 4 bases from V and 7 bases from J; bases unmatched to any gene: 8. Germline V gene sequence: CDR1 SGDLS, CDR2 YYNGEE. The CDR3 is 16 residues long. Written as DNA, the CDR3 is TGTGCCAGCAGCTCCGCGGGACAGGGGGCAGTCGGGGAGCTGTTTTTT. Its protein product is CASSSAGQGAVGELFF.

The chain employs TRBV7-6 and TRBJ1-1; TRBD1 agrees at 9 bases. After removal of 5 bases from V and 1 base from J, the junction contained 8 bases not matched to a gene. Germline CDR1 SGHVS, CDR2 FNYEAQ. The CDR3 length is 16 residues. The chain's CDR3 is CASSAGTGPSNTEAFF. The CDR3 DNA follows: TGTGCCAGCAGCGCAGGGACAGGGCCATCGAACACTGAAGCTTTCTTT.

The CDR3 loop reads CASSEEGHINYGYTF. DNA of the CDR3: TGTGCCAGCAGCGAAGAGGGACACATTAACTATGGCTACACCTTC. The J gene is TRBJ1-2, the V gene TRBV9; a weak D match, TRBD1 (6 bases). Germline V CDR1 and CDR2: SGDLS, YYNGEE. With 3 bases removed from V and 1 base from J, the gap between germline ends came to 13 bases. This CDR3 has 15 residues. The full variable domain, rest sourced from reference TRBV9 and TRBJ1-2, is DSGVTQTPKHLITATGQRVTLRCSPRSGDLSVYWYQQSLDQGLQFLIQYYNGEERAKGNILERFSAQQFPDLHSELNLSSLELGDSALYFCASSEEGHINYGYTFGSGTRLTVV.

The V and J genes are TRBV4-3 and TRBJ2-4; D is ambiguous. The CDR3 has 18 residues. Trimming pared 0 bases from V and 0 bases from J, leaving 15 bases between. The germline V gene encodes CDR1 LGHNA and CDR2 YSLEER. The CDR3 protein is CASSQEYEVVLAKNIQYF. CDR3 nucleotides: TGCGCCAGCAGCCAAGAGTATGAGGTCGTTCTAGCCAAAAACATTCAGTACTTC.

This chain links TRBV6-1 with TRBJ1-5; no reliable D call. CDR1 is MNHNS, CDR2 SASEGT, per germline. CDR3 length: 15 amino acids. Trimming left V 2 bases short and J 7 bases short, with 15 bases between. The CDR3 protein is CASSESQVSGQPQHF. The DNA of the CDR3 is TGTGCCAGCAGTGAATCGCAGGTATCGGGACAGCCCCAGCATTTT.

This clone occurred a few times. The CDR3 DNA follows: TGTGCCAGCAGCCAGAGGAGTACGGGTCTGGACGAGCAGTACTTC. Translating gives CASSQRSTGLDEQYF. The chain is built from TRBV3-1 (or the pseudogene TRBV3-2) and TRBJ2-7; the D is unclear. Germline assignment: CDR1 LGHDT and CDR2 YNNKEL (reference sequence). The length of the CDR3 is 15 residues. With 3 bases removed from V and 5 bases from J, the gap between germline ends came to 17 bases.

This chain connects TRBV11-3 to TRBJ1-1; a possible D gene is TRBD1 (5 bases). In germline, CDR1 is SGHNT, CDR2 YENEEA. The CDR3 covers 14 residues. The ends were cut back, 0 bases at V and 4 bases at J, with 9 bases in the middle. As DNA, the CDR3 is TGTGCCAGCAGCTTAGACGCGGGGGGCACTGAAGCTTTCTTT. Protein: CASSLDAGGTEAFF.

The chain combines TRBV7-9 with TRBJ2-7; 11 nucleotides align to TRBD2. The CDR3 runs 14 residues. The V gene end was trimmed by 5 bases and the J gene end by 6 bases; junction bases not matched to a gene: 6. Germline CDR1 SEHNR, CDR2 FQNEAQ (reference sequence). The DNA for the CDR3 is TGTGCCAGCAGCATAACTAGCGGGAGTGGCGAGCAGTACTTC. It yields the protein CASSITSGSGEQYF.

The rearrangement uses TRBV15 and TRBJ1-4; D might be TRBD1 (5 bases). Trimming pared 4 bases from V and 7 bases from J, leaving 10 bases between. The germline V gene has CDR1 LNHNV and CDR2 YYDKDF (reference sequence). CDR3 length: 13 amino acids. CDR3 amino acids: CATSTGLGEKLFF. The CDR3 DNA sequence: TGTGCCACCAGCACGGGACTCGGTGAAAAACTGTTTTTT.